This TCR beta chain was sequenced for a study of blood T cell repertoires in COVID-19. Sequencing was performed with immunoSEQ multiplex PCR; in TCRdb, only in-frame clones are kept and a portion is missing. The sample yields 410,000 or so clones, over 75% seen once. Trimming pared 5 bases from V and 2 bases from J, leaving 15 bases between. The germline V gene encodes CDR1 SEHNR and CDR2 FQNEAQ (reference sequence). The CDR3 runs 16 residues. Seattle patients were enrolled during active infection and followed longitudinally. The rearrangement joins TRBV7-9 to TRBJ1-4; a possible D gene is TRBD1 (5 bases). Material: peripheral blood. The origin of this receptor is a woman in her forties with COVID-19, enrolled during active disease. The CDR3 bases are TGTGCCAGCAGCAGGGGTCGACAAGCTACTAATGAAAAACTGTTTTTT. Its protein is CASSRGRQATNEKLFF.